This record covers a single T cell receptor beta chain. V was cut by 0 bases and J by 2 bases, with 11 bases left in between. This CDR3 contains 17 residues. The germline CDR1 and CDR2 sequences are SGHNT and YENEEA. Which cohort a participant joined came from the clinical history participants gave. The data were obtained in a study of blood T cell repertoires in COVID-19. Study-level information: The samples span acute and convalescent COVID-19 from the United States, Italy and Spain. PBMCs, B-cell-depleted T cells, or T cells provided the cDNA or gDNA that made up the material.

Clones were sequenced by immunoSEQ multiplex PCR, and TCRdb holds only the in-frame ones, with some missing. The sample holds a few hundred thousand clones, about 91% seen once. This TCR came from a man aged 18 to 29 with acute COVID-19. The rearrangement joins TRBV11-3 to TRBJ2-6; maybe TRBD2 (5 bases). The specimen sequenced was PBMCs or T cells enriched from blood (not recorded which). The CDR3 here is CASSLDSPGAGANVLTF. The CDR3 DNA reads TGTGCCAGCAGCTTAGACTCCCCCGGGGCTGGGGCCAACGTCCTGACTTTC. Complete variable domain (other parts from reference TRBV11-3 and TRBJ2-6): EAGVVQSPRYKIIEKKQPVAFWCNPISGHNTLYWYLQNLGQGPELLIRYENEEAVDDSQLPKDRFSAERLKGVDSTLKIQPAELGDSAVYLCASSLDSPGAGANVLTFGAGSRLTVL.